This T cell receptor beta chain was obtained from a study of Ad26.COV2.S vaccination and SARS-CoV-2 variants. The repertoire was sequenced with immunoSEQ multiplex PCR; TCRdb's copy has only in-frame clones and lacks some. Among about 350,000 clones listed, roughly 91% were seen once. Treatment noted: 15 to 20 received Ad26.COV2.S at low or high dose, single or two shots; about 5 received placebo; per-sample allocation not given. Specimen acquisition occurred on day 63 following the initial vaccine or placebo injection. Cohort 1b enrolled adults aged 18-55 years in Boston. Germline-derived CDR1 and CDR2 are SNHLY and FYNNEI. The ends lost 6 bases at V and 2 bases at J; junction bases unmatched: 9. The CDR3 runs to 15 residues. This clone was detected only a few times.

The TCR comes from a person between 18 and 65 years old who received the Ad26.COV2.S COVID-19 vaccine or a placebo. Specimen: peripheral blood, collected in a trial of Ad26.COV2.S vaccine versus placebo. The rearrangement joins TRBV2 to TRBJ1-1; 7 bases fit TRBD1. CDR3 protein: CASRALGQTNTEAFF. In DNA form, the CDR3 reads TGTGCCAGCAGGGCCCTGGGACAGACCAACACTGAAGCTTTCTTT.